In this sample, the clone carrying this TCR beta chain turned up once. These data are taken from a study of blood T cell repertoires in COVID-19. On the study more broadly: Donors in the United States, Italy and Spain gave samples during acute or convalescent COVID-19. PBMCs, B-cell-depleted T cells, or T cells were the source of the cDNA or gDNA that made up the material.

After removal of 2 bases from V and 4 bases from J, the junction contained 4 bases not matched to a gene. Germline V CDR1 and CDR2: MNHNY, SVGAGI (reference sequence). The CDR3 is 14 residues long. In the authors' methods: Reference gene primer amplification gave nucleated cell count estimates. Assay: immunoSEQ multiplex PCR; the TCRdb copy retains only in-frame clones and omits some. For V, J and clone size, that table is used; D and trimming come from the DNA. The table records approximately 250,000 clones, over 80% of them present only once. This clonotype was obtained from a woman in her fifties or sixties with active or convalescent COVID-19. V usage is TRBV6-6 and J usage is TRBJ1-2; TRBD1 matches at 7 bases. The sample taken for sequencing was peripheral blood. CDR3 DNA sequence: TGTGCCAGCAGTTACAGAGGGGGCCTCTATGGCTACACCTTC. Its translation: CASSYRGGLYGYTF.